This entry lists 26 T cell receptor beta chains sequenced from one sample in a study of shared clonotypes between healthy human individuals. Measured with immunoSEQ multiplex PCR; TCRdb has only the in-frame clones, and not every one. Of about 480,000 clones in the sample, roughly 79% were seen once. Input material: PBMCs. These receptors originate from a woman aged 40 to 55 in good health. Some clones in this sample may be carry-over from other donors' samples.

CDR3 sequence: CASSSLRTGSYGYTF. CDR3 nucleotides: TGTGCCAGCAGTTCTCTTAGGACAGGAAGCTATGGCTACACCTTC. This chain connects TRBV28 to TRBJ1-2; the match to TRBD1 covers 7 bases. After removal of 4 bases from V and 4 bases from J, the junction contained 9 bases not matched to a gene. CDR3 length equals 15 residues. In germline, CDR1 is MDHEN, CDR2 SYDVKM.

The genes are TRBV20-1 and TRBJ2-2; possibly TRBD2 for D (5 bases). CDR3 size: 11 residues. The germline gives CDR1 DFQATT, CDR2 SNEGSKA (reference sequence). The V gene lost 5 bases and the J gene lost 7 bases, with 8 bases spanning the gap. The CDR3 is CSASRDGELFF. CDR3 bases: TGCAGTGCTTCCCGGGACGGGGAGCTGTTTTTT.

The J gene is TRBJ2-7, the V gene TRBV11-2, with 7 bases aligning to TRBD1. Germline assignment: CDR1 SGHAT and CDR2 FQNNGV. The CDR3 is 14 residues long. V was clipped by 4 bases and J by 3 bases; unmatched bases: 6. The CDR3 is CASSSIRQGYEQYF. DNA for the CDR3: TGTGCCAGCAGCTCCATTCGACAGGGCTACGAGCAGTACTTC.

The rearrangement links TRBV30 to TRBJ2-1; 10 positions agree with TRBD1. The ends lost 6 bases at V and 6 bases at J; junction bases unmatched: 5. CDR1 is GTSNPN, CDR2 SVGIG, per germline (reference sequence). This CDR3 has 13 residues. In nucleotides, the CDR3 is TGTGCCTGCCGGGACAGGGGATTCAATGAGCAGTTCTTC. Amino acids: CACRDRGFNEQFF.

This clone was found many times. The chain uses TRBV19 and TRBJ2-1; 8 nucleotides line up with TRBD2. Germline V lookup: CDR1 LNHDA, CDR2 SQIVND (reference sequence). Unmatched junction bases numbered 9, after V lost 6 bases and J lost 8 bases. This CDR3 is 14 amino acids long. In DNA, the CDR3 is TGTGCCAGTAGGCGGGAGGCTACCTTGGATGAGCAGTTCTTC. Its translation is CASRREATLDEQFF.

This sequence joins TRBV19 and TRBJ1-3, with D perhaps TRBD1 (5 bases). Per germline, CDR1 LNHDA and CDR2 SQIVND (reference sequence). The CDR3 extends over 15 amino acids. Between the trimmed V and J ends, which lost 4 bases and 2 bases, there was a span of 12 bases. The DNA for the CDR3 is TGTGCCAGTAGTACGGGGCGCAGGGCTGGAAACACCATATATTTT. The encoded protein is CASSTGRRAGNTIYF.

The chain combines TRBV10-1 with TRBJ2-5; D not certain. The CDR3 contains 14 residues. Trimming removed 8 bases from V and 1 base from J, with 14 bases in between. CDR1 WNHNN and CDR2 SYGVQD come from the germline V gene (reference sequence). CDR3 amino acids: CASSRSGLQETQYF. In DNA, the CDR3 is TGCGCCAGCTCTCGTTCCGGGCTCCAAGAGACCCAGTACTTC.

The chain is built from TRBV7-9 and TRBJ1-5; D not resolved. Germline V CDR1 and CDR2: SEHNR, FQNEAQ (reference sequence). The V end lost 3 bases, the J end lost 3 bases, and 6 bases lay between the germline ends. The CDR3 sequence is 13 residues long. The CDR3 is CASSFTDNQPQHF. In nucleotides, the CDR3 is TGTGCCAGCAGCTTCACGGACAATCAGCCCCAGCATTTT.

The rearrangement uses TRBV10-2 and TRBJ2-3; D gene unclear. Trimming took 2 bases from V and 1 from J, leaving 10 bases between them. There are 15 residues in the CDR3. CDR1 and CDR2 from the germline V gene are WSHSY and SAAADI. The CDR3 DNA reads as TGCGCCAGCAGTGAGAGGGTGACCGGCACAGATACGCAGTATTTT. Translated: CASSERVTGTDTQYF.

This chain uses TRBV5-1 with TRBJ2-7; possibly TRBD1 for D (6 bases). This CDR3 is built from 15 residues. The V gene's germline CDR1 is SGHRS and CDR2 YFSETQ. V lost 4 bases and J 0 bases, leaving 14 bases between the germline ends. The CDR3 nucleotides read TGCGCCAGCAGCCCGCGGACAGATAGCTCCTACGAGCAGTACTTC. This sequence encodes CASSPRTDSSYEQYF.

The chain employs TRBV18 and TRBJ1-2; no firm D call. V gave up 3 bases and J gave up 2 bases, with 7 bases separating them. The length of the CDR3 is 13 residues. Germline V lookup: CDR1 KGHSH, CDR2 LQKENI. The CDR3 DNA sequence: TGTGCCAGCTCACCGGAAAAAAACTATGGCTACACCTTC. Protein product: CASSPEKNYGYTF.

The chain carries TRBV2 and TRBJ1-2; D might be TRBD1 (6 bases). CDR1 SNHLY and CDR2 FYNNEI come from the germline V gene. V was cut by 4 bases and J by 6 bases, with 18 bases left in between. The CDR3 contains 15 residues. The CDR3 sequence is CASSAPGPRGDGYTF. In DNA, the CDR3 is TGTGCCAGCAGTGCGCCGGGCCCCAGGGGCGATGGCTACACCTTC.

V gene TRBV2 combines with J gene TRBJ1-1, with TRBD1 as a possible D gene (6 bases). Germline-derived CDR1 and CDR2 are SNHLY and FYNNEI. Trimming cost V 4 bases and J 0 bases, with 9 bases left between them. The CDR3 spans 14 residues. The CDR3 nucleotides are TGTGCCAGCAGTGTGGGGACAATGAACACTGAAGCTTTCTTT. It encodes CASSVGTMNTEAFF.

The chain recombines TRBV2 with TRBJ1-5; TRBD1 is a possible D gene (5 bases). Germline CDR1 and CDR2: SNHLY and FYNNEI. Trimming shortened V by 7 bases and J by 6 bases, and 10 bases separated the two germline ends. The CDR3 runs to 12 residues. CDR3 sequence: CASTDTSQPQHF. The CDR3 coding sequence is TGTGCCAGCACGGACACCAGTCAGCCCCAGCATTTT.

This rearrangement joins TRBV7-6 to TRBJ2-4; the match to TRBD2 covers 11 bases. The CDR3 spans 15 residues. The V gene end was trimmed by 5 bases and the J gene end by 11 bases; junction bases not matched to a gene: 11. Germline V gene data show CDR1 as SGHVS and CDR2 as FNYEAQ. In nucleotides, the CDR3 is TGTGCCAGCAGCCCTGGGACTAGCGGACCTGAGGTTCAGTACTTC. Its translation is CASSPGTSGPEVQYF.

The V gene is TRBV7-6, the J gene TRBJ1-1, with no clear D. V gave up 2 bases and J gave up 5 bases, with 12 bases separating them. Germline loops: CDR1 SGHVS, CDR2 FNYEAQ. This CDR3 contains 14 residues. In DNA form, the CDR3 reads TGTGCCAGCAGCTTAAGTAACACGGGGACTGAAGCTTTCTTT. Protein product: CASSLSNTGTEAFF.

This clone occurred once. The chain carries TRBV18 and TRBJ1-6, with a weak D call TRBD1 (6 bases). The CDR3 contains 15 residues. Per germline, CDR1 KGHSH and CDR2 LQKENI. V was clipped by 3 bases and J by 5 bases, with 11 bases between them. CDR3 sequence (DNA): TGTGCCAGCTCACCCCGGGACACCAATAATTCACCCCTCCACTTT. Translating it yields CASSPRDTNNSPLHF.

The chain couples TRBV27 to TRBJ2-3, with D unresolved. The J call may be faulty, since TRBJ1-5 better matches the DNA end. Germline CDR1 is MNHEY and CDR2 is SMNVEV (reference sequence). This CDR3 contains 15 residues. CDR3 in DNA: TGTGCCAGCAGGCTACTAGCGGGATTCACAGATACGCAGCATTTT. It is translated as CASRLLAGFTDTQHF.

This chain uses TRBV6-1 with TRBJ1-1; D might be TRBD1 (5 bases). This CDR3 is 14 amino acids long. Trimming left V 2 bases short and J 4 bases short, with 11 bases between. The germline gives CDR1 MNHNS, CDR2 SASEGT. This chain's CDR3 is CASSERGRGTEAFF. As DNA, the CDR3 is TGTGCCAGCAGTGAACGCGGGAGGGGCACTGAAGCTTTCTTT.

Here the CDR3 reads CASSFSRETQYF. The CDR3 coding sequence is TGTGCCAGCAGCTTCTCGAGAGAGACCCAGTACTTC. This sequence joins TRBV7-2 and TRBJ2-5; D remains ambiguous. The germline V gene encodes CDR1 SGHTA and CDR2 FQGNSA. V gave up 3 bases and J gave up 4 bases, with 6 bases separating them. The CDR3 totals 12 residues.

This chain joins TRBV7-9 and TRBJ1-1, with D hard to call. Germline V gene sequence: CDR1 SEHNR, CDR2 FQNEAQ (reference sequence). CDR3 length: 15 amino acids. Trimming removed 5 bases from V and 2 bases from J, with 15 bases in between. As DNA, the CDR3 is TGTGCCAGCAGCGCAAGCGGACCCGAAAACACTGAAGCTTTCTTT. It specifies CASSASGPENTEAFF.

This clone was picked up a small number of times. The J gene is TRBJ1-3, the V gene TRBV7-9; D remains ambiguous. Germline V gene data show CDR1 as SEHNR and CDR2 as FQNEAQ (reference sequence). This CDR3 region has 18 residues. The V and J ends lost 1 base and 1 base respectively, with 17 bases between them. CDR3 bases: TGTGCCAGCAGCTTAGGTTATTACGGTGAACCGTCTGGAAACACCATATATTTT. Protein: CASSLGYYGEPSGNTIYF.

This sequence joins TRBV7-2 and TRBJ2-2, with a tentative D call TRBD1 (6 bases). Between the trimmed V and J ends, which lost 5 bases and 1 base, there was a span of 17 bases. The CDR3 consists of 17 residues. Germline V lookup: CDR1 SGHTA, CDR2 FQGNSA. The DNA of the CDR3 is TGTGCCAGCAGCCAACATCCAGGGGCATTGAACACCGGGGAGCTGTTTTTT. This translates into CASSQHPGALNTGELFF.

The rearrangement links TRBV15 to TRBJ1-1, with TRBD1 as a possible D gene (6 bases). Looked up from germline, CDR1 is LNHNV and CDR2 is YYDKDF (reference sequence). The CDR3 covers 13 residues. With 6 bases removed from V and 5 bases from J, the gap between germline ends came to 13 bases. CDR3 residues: CATRQGRETEAFF. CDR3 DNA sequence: TGTGCCACCAGGCAGGGGAGGGAGACTGAAGCTTTCTTT. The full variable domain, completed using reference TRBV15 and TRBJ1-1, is DAMVIQNPRYQVTQFGKPVTLSCSQTLNHNVMYWYQQKSSQAPKLLFHYYDKDFNNEADTPDNFQSRRPNTSFCFLDIRSPGLGDTAMYLCATRQGRETEAFFGQGTRLTVV.

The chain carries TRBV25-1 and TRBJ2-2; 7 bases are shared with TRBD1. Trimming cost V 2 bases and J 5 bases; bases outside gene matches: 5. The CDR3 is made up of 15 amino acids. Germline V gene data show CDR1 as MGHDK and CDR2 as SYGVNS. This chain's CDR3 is CASSERGRGTGELFF. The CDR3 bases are TGTGCCAGCAGTGAACGGGGCAGGGGGACCGGGGAGCTGTTTTTT.

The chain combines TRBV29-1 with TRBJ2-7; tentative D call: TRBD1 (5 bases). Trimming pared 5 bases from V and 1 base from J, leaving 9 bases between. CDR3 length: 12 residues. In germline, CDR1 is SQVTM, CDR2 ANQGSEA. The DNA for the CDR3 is TGCAGCGTTTTAGCAGGGTCCTACGAGCAGTACTTC. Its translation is CSVLAGSYEQYF.